One T cell receptor beta chain is described in this entry. The data were obtained in a study of blood T cell repertoires in COVID-19. Study as a whole: T cells, B-cell-depleted T cells, or PBMCs provided the cDNA or gDNA that served as material.

Sequencing was performed with immunoSEQ multiplex PCR; in TCRdb, only in-frame clones are kept and a portion is missing. This table holds about 480,000 clones, approximately 87% found once. This CDR3 has 15 residues. Germline V gene sequence: CDR1 LGHNA, CDR2 YNFKEQ. With 0 bases clipped from V and 7 bases from J, the junction kept 5 bases outside the gene matches. The study counted Cohort 3 donors as recovered given two negative PCRs, clearance, or symptom resolution. The V gene is TRBV4-2, the J gene TRBJ2-7; 11 nucleotides match TRBD2. The clonotype was recovered from a woman aged 40 to 49 who had recovered from COVID-19. The specimen was PBMCs or T cells enriched from blood (not recorded which). The DNA for the CDR3 is TGTGCCAGCAGCCAAGATACTAGCGGGAGAAAGGAGCAGTACTTC. Its translation: CASSQDTSGRKEQYF.